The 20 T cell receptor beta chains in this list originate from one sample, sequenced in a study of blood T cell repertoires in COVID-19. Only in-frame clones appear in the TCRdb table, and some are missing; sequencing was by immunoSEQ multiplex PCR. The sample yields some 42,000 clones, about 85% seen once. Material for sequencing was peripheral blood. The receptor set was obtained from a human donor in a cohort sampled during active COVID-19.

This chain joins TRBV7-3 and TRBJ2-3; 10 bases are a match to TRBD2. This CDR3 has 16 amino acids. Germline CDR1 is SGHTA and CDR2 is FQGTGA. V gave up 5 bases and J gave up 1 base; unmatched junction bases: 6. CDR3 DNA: TGTGCCAGCAGCCCGAGCGGGGGGGCCGGCACAGATACGCAGTATTTT. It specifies CASSPSGGAGTDTQYF. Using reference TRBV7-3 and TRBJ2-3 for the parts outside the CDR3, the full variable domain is GAGVSQTPSNKVTEKGKYVELRCDPISGHTALYWYRQSLGQGPEFLIYFQGTGAADDSGLPNDRFFAVRPEGSVSTLKIQRTERGDSAVYLCASSPSGGAGTDTQYFGPGTRLTVL.

The DNA for the CDR3 is TGTGCCAGCAGCCCTGGCCTGCACAATGAGCAGTTCTTC. It is translated as CASSPGLHNEQFF. The chain joins TRBV6-4 to TRBJ2-1; D unclear. CDR1 is MRHNA and CDR2 is SNTAGT in the germline V gene. This CDR3 has 13 amino acids. Trimming removed 6 bases from V and 5 bases from J, with 11 bases in between.

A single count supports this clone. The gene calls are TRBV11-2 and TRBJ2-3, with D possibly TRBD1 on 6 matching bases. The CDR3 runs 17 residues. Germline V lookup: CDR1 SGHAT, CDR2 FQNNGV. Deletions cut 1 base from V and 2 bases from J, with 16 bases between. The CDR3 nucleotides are TGTGCCAGCAGCTTAGTCAGTCACAGGGAGATCACAGATACGCAGTATTTT. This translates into CASSLVSHREITDTQYF.

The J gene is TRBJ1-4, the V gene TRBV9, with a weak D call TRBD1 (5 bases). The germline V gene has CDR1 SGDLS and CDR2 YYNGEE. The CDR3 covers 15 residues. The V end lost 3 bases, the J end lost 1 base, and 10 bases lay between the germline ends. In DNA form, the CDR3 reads TGTGCCAGCAGCGCCCATCAGGGAACTAATGAAAAACTGTTTTTT. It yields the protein CASSAHQGTNEKLFF.

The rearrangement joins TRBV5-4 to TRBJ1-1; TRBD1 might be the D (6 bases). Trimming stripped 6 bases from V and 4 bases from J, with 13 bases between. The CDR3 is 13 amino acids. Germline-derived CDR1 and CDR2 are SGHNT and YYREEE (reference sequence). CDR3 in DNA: TGTGCCAGCACCGCCCAAGGGGGCACTGAAGCTTTCTTT. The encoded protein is CASTAQGGTEAFF.

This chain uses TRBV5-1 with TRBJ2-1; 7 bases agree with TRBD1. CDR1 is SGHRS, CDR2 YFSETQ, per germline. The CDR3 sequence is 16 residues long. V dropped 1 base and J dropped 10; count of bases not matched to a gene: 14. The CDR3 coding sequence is TGCGCCAGCAGCTTGTCAGGGACAGCAAGCTACGGGGAGCAGTTCTTC. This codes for CASSLSGTASYGEQFF. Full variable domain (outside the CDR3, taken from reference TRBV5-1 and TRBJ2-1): KAGVTQTPRYLIKTRGQQVTLSCSPISGHRSVSWYQQTPGQGLQFLFEYFSETQRNKGNFPGRFSGRQFSNSRSEMNVSTLELGDSALYLCASSLSGTASYGEQFFGPGTRLTVL.

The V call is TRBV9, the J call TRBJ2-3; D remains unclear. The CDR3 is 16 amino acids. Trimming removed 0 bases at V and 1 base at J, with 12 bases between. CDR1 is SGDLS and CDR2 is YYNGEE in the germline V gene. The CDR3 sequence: CASSVATTSGTDTQYF. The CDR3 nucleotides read TGTGCCAGCAGCGTAGCTACTACGTCAGGCACAGATACGCAGTATTTT.

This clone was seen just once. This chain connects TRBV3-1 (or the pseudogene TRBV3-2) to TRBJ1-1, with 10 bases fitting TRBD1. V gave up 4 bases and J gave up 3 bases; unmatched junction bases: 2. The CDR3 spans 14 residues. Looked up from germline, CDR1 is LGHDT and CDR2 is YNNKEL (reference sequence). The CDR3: CASSRQGADTEAFF. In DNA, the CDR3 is TGTGCCAGCAGCCGACAGGGGGCAGACACTGAAGCTTTCTTT.

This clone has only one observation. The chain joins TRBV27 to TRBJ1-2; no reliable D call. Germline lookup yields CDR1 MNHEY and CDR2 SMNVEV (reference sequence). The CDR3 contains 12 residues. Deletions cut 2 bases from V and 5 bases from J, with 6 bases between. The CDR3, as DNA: TGTGCCAGCAGTTTAAACGGTTATGGCTACACCTTC. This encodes CASSLNGYGYTF.

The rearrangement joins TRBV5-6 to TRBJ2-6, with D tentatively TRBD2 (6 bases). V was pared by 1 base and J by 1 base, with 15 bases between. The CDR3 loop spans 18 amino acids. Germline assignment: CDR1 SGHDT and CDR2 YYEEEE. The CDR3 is CASSLSGLLRSGANVLTF. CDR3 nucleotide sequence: TGTGCCAGCAGCTTGTCCGGACTACTACGATCTGGGGCCAACGTCCTGACTTTC. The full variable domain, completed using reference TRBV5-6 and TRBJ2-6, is DAGVTQSPTHLIKTRGQQVTLRCSPKSGHDTVSWYQQALGQGPQFIFQYYEEEERQRGNFPDRFSGHQFPNYSSELNVNALLLGDSALYLCASSLSGLLRSGANVLTFGAGSRLTVL.

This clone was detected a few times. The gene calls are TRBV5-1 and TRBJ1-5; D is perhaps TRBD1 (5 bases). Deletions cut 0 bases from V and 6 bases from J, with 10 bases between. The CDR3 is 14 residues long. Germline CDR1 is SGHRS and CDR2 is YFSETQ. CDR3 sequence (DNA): TGCGCCAGCAGCTTGGATGGCAGGGTTCAGCCCCAGCATTTT. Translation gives CASSLDGRVQPQHF.

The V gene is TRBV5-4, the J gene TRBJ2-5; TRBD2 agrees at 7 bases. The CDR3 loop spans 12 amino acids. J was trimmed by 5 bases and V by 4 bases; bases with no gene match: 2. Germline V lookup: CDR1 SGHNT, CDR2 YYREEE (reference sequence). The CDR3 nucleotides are TGTGCCAGCAGCACCGGGGGGGAGACCCAGTACTTC. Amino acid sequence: CASSTGGETQYF.

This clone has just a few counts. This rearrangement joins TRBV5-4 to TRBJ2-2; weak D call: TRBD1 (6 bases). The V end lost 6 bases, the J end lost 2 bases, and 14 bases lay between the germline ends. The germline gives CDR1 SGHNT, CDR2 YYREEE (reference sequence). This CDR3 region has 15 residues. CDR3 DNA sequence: TGTGCCAGCACCTCTTGGGACACCAACACCGGGGAGCTGTTTTTT. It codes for CASTSWDTNTGELFF. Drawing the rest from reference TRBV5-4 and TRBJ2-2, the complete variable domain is ETGVTQSPTHLIKTRGQQVTLRCSSQSGHNTVSWYQQALGQGPQFIFQYYREEENGRGNFPPRFSGLQFPNYSSELNVNALELDDSALYLCASTSWDTNTGELFFGEGSRLTVL.

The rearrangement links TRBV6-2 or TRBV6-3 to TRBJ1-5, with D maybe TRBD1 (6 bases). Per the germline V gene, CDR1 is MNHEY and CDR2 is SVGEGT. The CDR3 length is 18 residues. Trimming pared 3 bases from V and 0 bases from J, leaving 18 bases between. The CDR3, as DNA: TGTGCCAGCAGTTATTACAGGGCGGGCGGGTATAGCAATCAGCCCCAGCATTTT. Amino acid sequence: CASSYYRAGGYSNQPQHF.

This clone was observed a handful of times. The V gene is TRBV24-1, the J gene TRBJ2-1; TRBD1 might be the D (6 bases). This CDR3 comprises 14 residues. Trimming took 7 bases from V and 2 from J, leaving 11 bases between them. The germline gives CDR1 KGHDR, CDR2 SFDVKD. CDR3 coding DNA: TGTGCCACCAGGGGGGCCTCCCCCTACAATGAGCAGTTCTTC. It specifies CATRGASPYNEQFF.

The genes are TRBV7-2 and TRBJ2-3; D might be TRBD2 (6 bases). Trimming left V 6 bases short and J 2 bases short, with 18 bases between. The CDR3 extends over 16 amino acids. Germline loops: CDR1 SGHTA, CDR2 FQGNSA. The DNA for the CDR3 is TGTGCCAGCAGAGGTAGCGGCTTTTTCCTCACAGATACGCAGTATTTT. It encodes CASRGSGFFLTDTQYF.

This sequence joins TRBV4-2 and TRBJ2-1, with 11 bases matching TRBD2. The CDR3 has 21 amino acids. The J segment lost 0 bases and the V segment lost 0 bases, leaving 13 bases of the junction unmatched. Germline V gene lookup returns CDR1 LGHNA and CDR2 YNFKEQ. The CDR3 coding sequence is TGTGCCAGCAGCCAAGATAGGAGTAGCGGGGGGGCCCTAAGCTCCTACAATGAGCAGTTCTTC. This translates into CASSQDRSSGGALSSYNEQFF.

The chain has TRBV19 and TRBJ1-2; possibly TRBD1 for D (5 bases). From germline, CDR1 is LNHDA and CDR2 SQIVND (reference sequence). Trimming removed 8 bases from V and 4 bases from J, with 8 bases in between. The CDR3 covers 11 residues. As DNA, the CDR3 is TGTGCCAGTCAGGGTTTCTATGGCTACACCTTC. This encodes CASQGFYGYTF.

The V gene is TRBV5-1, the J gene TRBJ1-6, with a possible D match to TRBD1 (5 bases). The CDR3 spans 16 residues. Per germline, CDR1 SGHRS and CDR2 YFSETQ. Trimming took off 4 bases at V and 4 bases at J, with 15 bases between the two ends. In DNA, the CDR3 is TGCGCCAGCAGCCCGGGTGGAGGGGAATATAATTCACCCCTCCACTTT. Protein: CASSPGGGEYNSPLHF.

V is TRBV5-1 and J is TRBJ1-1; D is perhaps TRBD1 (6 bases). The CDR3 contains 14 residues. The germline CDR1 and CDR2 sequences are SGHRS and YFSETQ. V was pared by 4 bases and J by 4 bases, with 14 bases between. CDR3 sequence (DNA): TGCGCCAGCAGCCTTAGGACAGTTGGCACTGAAGCTTTCTTT. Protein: CASSLRTVGTEAFF. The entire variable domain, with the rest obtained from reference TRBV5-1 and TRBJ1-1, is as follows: KAGVTQTPRYLIKTRGQQVTLSCSPISGHRSVSWYQQTPGQGLQFLFEYFSETQRNKGNFPGRFSGRQFSNSRSEMNVSTLELGDSALYLCASSLRTVGTEAFFGQGTRLTVV.